This passage covers 23 T cell receptor beta chains from one sample sequenced in a study of cytomegalovirus exposure and HLA in healthy donors. Using immunoSEQ multiplex PCR, the repertoire was profiled, and TCRdb retains in-frame clones only, with some absent. The sample lists 150,000 to 250,000 clones, 84% occurring once. What was sequenced was PBMCs. The receptors stem from a woman aged 25 to 45 in good health and CMV-seropositive.

This sequence joins TRBV18 and TRBJ2-1, with 10 bases matching TRBD1. Germline V gives CDR1 KGHSH, CDR2 LQKENI. This CDR3 contains 15 residues. Unmatched junction bases numbered 8, after V lost 3 bases and J lost 9 bases. CDR3: CASSPLGQGSPEQFF. The DNA for the CDR3 is TGTGCCAGCTCACCCTTGGGACAGGGGTCCCCTGAGCAGTTCTTC.

This chain links TRBV5-1 with TRBJ1-1, with 7 bases fitting TRBD1. CDR3 length: 13 amino acids. The V segment lost 6 bases and the J segment 3 bases; nucleotides outside the gene matches: 5. CDR1 and CDR2 (germline): SGHRS, YFSETQ. The CDR3 is CASTLDRDTEAFF. CDR3 bases: TGCGCCAGCACCCTAGACAGGGACACTGAAGCTTTCTTT.

The chain joins TRBV9 to TRBJ2-7, with D perhaps matching TRBD2 (6 bases). V shed 4 bases and J shed 9 bases, with 23 bases lying between them. This CDR3 region has 15 residues. CDR1 is SGDLS and CDR2 is YYNGEE in the germline V gene. The CDR3 region is CASSRTADNPEGQYF. In nucleotides, the CDR3 is TGTGCCAGCAGCAGAACCGCAGACAACCCGGAGGGGCAGTACTTC.

This clone was counted at least ten times. This chain uses TRBV2 with TRBJ2-7; the match to TRBD2 covers 11 bases. In germline, CDR1 is SNHLY, CDR2 FYNNEI. This CDR3 contains 13 residues. The V segment lost 10 bases and the J segment 6 bases; nucleotides outside the gene matches: 8. CDR3 in amino acids: CATTLAGVAEQYF. Written as DNA, the CDR3 is TGTGCCACCACACTAGCGGGAGTTGCCGAGCAGTACTTC.

This sequence joins TRBV5-1 and TRBJ2-7; 10 bases map to TRBD1. Trimming took 4 bases from V and 4 from J; bases not matched to a gene: 8. CDR1 SGHRS and CDR2 YFSETQ come from the germline V gene. CDR3 length equals 15 residues. CDR3 in amino acids: CASSREPGQGYEQYF. In DNA, the CDR3 is TGCGCCAGCAGCAGGGAACCGGGACAGGGGTACGAGCAGTACTTC. Complete variable domain (other parts from reference TRBV5-1 and TRBJ2-7): KAGVTQTPRYLIKTRGQQVTLSCSPISGHRSVSWYQQTPGQGLQFLFEYFSETQRNKGNFPGRFSGRQFSNSRSEMNVSTLELGDSALYLCASSREPGQGYEQYFGPGTRLTVT.

The rearrangement joins TRBV4-2 to TRBJ1-1; D unresolved. With 1 base removed from V and 8 bases from J, the gap between germline ends came to 17 bases. The CDR3 runs 15 residues. Germline CDR1 and CDR2: LGHNA and YNFKEQ. CDR3 protein: CASSQGLTMRVEAFF. The CDR3 nucleotides are TGTGCCAGCAGCCAAGGACTCACCATGAGGGTCGAAGCTTTCTTT.

This clone was observed a few times. The chain uses TRBV7-9 and TRBJ1-5, with no clear D. The germline V gene encodes CDR1 SEHNR and CDR2 FQNEAQ (reference sequence). The length of the CDR3 is 12 residues. Trimming took off 2 bases at V and 7 bases at J, with 6 bases between the two ends. The CDR3 loop reads CASSLSAQPQHF. CDR3 nucleotides: TGTGCCAGCAGCTTAAGTGCGCAGCCCCAGCATTTT.

The chain combines TRBV29-1 with TRBJ1-2, with 7 nucleotides matching TRBD1. The V and J ends lost 6 bases and 11 bases, in that order; junction bases with no gene match: 15. The CDR3 contains 13 residues. Germline V CDR1 and CDR2: SQVTM, ANQGSEA. The CDR3 loop reads CSVDRNQGVWYTF. The CDR3 nucleotides are TGCAGCGTGGACAGGAACCAAGGGGTGTGGTACACCTTC. Full variable domain (outside the CDR3, taken from reference TRBV29-1 and TRBJ1-2): SAVISQKPSRDICQRGTSLTIQCQVDSQVTMMFWYRQQPGQSLTLIATANQGSEATYESGFVIDKFPISRPNLTFSTLTVSNMSPEDSSIYLCSVDRNQGVWYTFGSGTRLTVV.

This chain links TRBV15 with TRBJ1-1; D gene uncertain. Looked up from germline, CDR1 is LNHNV and CDR2 is YYDKDF (reference sequence). The CDR3 has 14 residues. The ends were cut back, 3 bases at V and 0 bases at J, with 8 bases in the middle. CDR3 in amino acids: CATSSTAMNTEAFF. In DNA, the CDR3 is TGTGCCACCAGCAGCACAGCCATGAACACTGAAGCTTTCTTT.

The genes are TRBV7-8 and TRBJ2-2, with a weak D call TRBD2 (6 bases). Trimming left V 11 bases short and J 2 bases short, with 12 bases between. Germline V gene data show CDR1 as SGHVS and CDR2 as FQNEAQ. The CDR3 covers 13 residues. In DNA form, the CDR3 reads TGTGCCGGTTCGGGGGTCAACACCGGGGAGCTGTTTTTT. Residues: CAGSGVNTGELFF. The variable domain in full, with the rest retrieved from reference TRBV7-8 and TRBJ2-2, is GAGVSQSPRYKVAKRGQDVALRCDPISGHVSLFWYQQALGQGPEFLTYFQNEAQLDKSGLPSDRFFAERPEGSVSTLKIQRTQQEDSAVYLCAGSGVNTGELFFGEGSRLTVL.

A note on this clone: Sequence at one end of the junction differs from germline and may be a read error. The chain carries TRBV11-2 and TRBJ2-5, with TRBD2 matching over 10 bases. The CDR3 totals 17 residues. CDR1 is SGHAT and CDR2 is FQNNGV in the germline V gene. The CDR3 loop is CASSLAILSGRAESQYF. CDR3 in DNA: TGTGCCAGCAGCTTAGCGATCCTAAGCGGGAGGGCAGAGTCCCAGTACTTC.

The chain employs TRBV28 and TRBJ2-1, with 10 bases fitting TRBD2. CDR3 length: 16 amino acids. Trimming removed 7 bases from V and 5 bases from J; junction bases left unmatched: 11. Germline values: CDR1 MDHEN, CDR2 SYDVKM. CDR3 sequence (DNA): TGTGCCAGCACTACTCCTAGCGGGAGTCTCGACAATGAGCAGTTCTTC. This gives the protein CASTTPSGSLDNEQFF. Complete variable domain (other parts from reference TRBV28 and TRBJ2-1): DVKVTQSSRYLVKRTGEKVFLECVQDMDHENMFWYRQDPGLGLRLIYFSYDVKMKEKGDIPEGYSVSREKKERFSLILESASTNQTSMYLCASTTPSGSLDNEQFFGPGTRLTVL.

Only one count was recorded for this clone. V usage is TRBV29-1 and J usage is TRBJ1-1, with unresolved D. The CDR3 has 13 amino acids. V was shortened by 4 bases and J by 0 bases, with 9 bases between the two germline ends. Germline V gene lookup returns CDR1 SQVTM and CDR2 ANQGSEA. DNA of the CDR3: TGCAGCGTTGCCGAGTTCTTGAACACTGAAGCTTTCTTT. The encoded protein is CSVAEFLNTEAFF.

The chain couples TRBV7-8 to TRBJ2-1; D is possibly TRBD2 (6 bases). V lost 5 bases, J lost 4 bases, and 15 bases lay in between. Germline values: CDR1 SGHVS, CDR2 FQNEAQ. CDR3 length: 15 residues. The CDR3 region has the DNA TGTGCCAGCAGCCATGGGCGGGAACGGTACAATGAGCAGTTCTTC. Protein: CASSHGRERYNEQFF.

The chain links TRBV28 to TRBJ2-7; D not resolved. Germline lookup yields CDR1 MDHEN and CDR2 SYDVKM. Deletions cut 5 bases from V and 5 bases from J, with 10 bases between. This CDR3 region has 12 residues. CDR3 in amino acids: CASSIARHEQYF. The CDR3 DNA reads TGTGCCAGCAGTATTGCTAGGCACGAGCAGTACTTC.

The J gene is TRBJ2-7, the V gene TRBV10-3; 11 positions agree with TRBD2. Trimming at V came to 6 bases and at J to 2 bases, leaving 6 bases not matched to a gene. The CDR3 is made up of 15 amino acids. Germline V lookup: CDR1 ENHRY, CDR2 SYGVKD. The CDR3 loop reads CAIRNPGLAAYEQYF. In DNA form, the CDR3 reads TGTGCCATCAGAAATCCGGGACTAGCGGCCTACGAGCAGTACTTC.

The rearrangement joins TRBV2 to TRBJ1-5; D gene uncertain. The V gene lost 2 bases and the J gene lost 1 base, with 9 bases spanning the gap. The CDR3 consists of 15 residues. Germline values: CDR1 SNHLY, CDR2 FYNNEI. The CDR3 region has the DNA TGTGCCAGCAGTGAAATGAGGAGGAGCAATCAGCCCCAGCATTTT. Its translation: CASSEMRRSNQPQHF.

The chain carries TRBV18 and TRBJ1-2, with D unresolved. The V gene's germline CDR1 is KGHSH and CDR2 LQKENI. CDR3 length equals 15 residues. The ends were cut back, 2 bases at V and 3 bases at J, with 13 bases in the middle. CDR3 sequence: CASSPSGERYYGYTF. The CDR3 DNA reads as TGTGCCAGCTCACCATCCGGGGAGAGATACTATGGCTACACCTTC.

In this sample, this clone turned up many times. This CDR3 is CAISEGTRYEQYF. The CDR3 DNA reads as TGTGCCATCAGTGAAGGGACTAGATACGAGCAGTACTTC. The chain links TRBV10-3 to TRBJ2-7; 8 nucleotides align to TRBD2. Trimming took 3 bases from V and 4 from J; bases not matched to a gene: 2. This CDR3 contains 13 residues. Germline assignment: CDR1 ENHRY and CDR2 SYGVKD.

J is TRBJ2-1 and V is TRBV7-2; tentatively, D is TRBD2 (5 bases). This CDR3 is 16 amino acids long. Germline V gene sequence: CDR1 SGHTA, CDR2 FQGNSA. V lost 4 bases to trimming and J lost 3 bases, with 16 bases between them. The CDR3 nucleotides read TGTGCCAGCAGCTCGATAAGCGGAAGACTCTACAATGAGCAGTTCTTC. The encoded protein is CASSSISGRLYNEQFF.

V is TRBV5-1 and J is TRBJ2-1; 7 nucleotides match TRBD1. This CDR3 has 13 residues. Germline V lookup: CDR1 SGHRS, CDR2 YFSETQ. V shed 6 bases and J 3 bases; nucleotides not matched to a gene: 3. CDR3 in DNA: TGCGCCAGCAAGAGGGACAGCTACAATGAGCAGTTCTTC. This gives the protein CASKRDSYNEQFF. Full variable domain (rest looked up from reference TRBV5-1 and TRBJ2-1): KAGVTQTPRYLIKTRGQQVTLSCSPISGHRSVSWYQQTPGQGLQFLFEYFSETQRNKGNFPGRFSGRQFSNSRSEMNVSTLELGDSALYLCASKRDSYNEQFFGPGTRLTVL.

V and J are TRBV11-2 and TRBJ2-2; a weak D match, TRBD1 (5 bases). Germline V gives CDR1 SGHAT, CDR2 FQNNGV. This CDR3 comprises 14 residues. V gave up 1 base and J gave up 5 bases, with 8 bases separating them. The CDR3 reads CASSLAQGTGELFF. DNA of the CDR3: TGTGCCAGCAGCTTAGCGCAGGGAACCGGGGAGCTGTTTTTT.

This sequence joins TRBV28 and TRBJ1-2, with D perhaps matching TRBD1 (6 bases). Deletions cut 6 bases from V and 5 bases from J, with 13 bases between. Germline V gene data show CDR1 as MDHEN and CDR2 as SYDVKM. The CDR3 is 13 amino acids. The CDR3 bases are TGTGCCAGCAGCTCAGGGGCAGCTTATGGCTACACCTTC. Its translation: CASSSGAAYGYTF.